This T cell receptor (beta chain) was sequenced during a study of blood T cell repertoires in COVID-19. For the study at large: The study drew acute and convalescent COVID-19 samples from the United States, Italy and Spain. PBMCs, B-cell-depleted T cells, or T cells were the source of the cDNA or gDNA that made up the material.

V was shortened by 3 bases and J by 1 base, with 14 bases between the two germline ends. CDR3 length equals 16 residues. CDR1 is SGDLS, CDR2 YYNGEE, per germline. In the source study's methods: Reference gene primers were amplified, and this amplification served to estimate nucleated cell counts. The protocol was immunoSEQ multiplex PCR, while the TCRdb copy is restricted to in-frame clones and leaves out a portion. For V, J and clone size, that table is used; D and trimming come from the DNA. The sample includes more than 90,000 clones, approximately 83% of them seen just once. V gene TRBV9 combines with J gene TRBJ2-1, with D maybe TRBD2 (5 bases). The sample was peripheral blood. This TCR was recovered from a woman in her 70s with acute or convalescent COVID-19. Written as DNA, the CDR3 is TGTGCCAGCAGCGCCCGAGGAGCGGCATCCTACAATGAGCAGTTCTTC. Translating gives CASSARGAASYNEQFF.